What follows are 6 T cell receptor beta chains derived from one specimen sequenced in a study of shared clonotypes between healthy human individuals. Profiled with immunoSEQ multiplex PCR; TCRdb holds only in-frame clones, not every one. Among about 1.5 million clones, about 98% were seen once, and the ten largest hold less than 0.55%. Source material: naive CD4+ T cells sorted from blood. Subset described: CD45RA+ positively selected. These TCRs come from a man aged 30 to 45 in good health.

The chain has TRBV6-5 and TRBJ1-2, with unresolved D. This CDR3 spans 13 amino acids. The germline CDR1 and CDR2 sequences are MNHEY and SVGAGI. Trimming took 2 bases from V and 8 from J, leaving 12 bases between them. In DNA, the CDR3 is TGTGCCAGCAGTTACCCAGACTTGGGAGGCTACACCTTC. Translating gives CASSYPDLGGYTF.

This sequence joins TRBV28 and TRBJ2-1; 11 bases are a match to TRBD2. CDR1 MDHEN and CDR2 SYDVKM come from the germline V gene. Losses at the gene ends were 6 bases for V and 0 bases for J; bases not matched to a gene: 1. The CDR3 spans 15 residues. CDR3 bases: TGTGCCAGCAGGGGACTAGCGGCCTCCTACAATGAGCAGTTCTTC. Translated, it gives CASRGLAASYNEQFF. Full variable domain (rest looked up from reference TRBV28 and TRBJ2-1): DVKVTQSSRYLVKRTGEKVFLECVQDMDHENMFWYRQDPGLGLRLIYFSYDVKMKEKGDIPEGYSVSREKKERFSLILESASTNQTSMYLCASRGLAASYNEQFFGPGTRLTVL.

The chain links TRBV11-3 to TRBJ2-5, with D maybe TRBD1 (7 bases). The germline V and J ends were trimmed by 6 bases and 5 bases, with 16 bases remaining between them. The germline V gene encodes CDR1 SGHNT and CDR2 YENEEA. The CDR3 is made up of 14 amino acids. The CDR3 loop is CASSSQGGMETQYF. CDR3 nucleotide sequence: TGTGCCAGCAGTTCGCAGGGGGGCATGGAGACCCAGTACTTC.

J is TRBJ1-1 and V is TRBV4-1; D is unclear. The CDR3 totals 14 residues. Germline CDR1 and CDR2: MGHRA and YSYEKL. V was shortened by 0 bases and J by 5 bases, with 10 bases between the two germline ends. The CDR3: CASSQDRGRTEAFF. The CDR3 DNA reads TGCGCCAGCAGCCAAGATCGGGGTAGAACTGAAGCTTTCTTT.

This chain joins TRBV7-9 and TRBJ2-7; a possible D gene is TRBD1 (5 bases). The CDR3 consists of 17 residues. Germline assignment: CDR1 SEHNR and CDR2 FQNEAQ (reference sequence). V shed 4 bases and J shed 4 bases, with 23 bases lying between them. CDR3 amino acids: CASSSPNYRLPQYEQYF. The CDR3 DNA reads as TGTGCCAGCAGCTCGCCTAACTACAGGTTACCTCAGTACGAGCAGTACTTC. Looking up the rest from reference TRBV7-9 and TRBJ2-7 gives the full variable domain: DTGVSQNPRHKITKRGQNVTFRCDPISEHNRLYWYRQTLGQGPEFLTYFQNEAQLEKSRLLSDRFSAERPKGSFSTLEIQRTEQGDSAMYLCASSSPNYRLPQYEQYFGPGTRLTVT.

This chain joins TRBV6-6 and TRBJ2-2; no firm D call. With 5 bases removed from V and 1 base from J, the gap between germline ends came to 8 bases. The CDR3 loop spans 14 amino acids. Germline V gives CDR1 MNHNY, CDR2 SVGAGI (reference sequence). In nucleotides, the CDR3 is TGTGCCAGCAGTCCCCCTAAGAACACCGGGGAGCTGTTTTTT. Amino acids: CASSPPKNTGELFF.